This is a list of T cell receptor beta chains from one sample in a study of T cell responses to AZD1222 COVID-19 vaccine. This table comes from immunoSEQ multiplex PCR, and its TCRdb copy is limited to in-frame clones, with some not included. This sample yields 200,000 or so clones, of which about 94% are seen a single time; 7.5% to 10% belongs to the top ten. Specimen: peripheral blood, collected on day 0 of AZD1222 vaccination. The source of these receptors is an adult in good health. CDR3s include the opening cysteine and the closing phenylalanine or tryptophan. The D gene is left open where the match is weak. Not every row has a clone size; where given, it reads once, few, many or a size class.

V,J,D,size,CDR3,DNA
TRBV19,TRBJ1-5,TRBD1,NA,CASRWDSYSNQPQHF,TGTGCCAGTAGATGGGACAGCTATAGCAATCAGCCCCAGCATTTT
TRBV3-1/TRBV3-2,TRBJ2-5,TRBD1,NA,CASSQATGQWETQYF,TGTGCCAGCAGCCAAGCGACAGGGCAATGGGAGACCCAGTACTTC
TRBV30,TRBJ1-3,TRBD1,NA,CAWSTGASSGNTIYF,TGTGCCTGGTCAACAGGGGCAAGCTCTGGAAACACCATATATTTT
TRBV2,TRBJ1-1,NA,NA,CASSPWTEAFF,TGTGCCAGCAGTCCCTGGACTGAAGCTTTCTTT
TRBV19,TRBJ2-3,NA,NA,CASSIARKDTQYF,TGTGCCAGTAGTATCGCCCGAAAAGATACGCAGTATTTT
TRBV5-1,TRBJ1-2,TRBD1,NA,CASGQGSYGYTF,TGCGCCAGCGGACAGGGCTCCTATGGCTACACCTTC
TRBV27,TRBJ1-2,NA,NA,CASTPSGSNYGYTF,TGTGCCAGCACCCCTAGCGGCAGTAACTATGGCTACACCTTC
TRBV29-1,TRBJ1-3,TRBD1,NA,CSVEDRTGTFGNTIYF,TGCAGCGTTGAAGATCGGACAGGAACATTTGGAAACACCATATATTTT
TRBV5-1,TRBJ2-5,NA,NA,CASNEPGRKETQYF,TGCGCCAGTAACGAACCGGGACGCAAAGAGACCCAGTACTTC
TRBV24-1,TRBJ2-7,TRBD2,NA,CATLAGGFYEQYF,TGTGCCACCCTAGCGGGAGGTTTCTACGAGCAGTACTTC
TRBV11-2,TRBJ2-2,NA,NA,CASSLKNTGELFF,TGTGCCAGCAGCTTAAAGAACACCGGGGAGCTGTTTTTT
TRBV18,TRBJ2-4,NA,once,CASSPPLRNIQYF,TGTGCCAGCTCACCACCGCTCAGAAACATTCAGTACTTC
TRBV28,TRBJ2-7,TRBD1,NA,CASSPTGGEYYEQYF,TGTGCCAGCAGCCCGACAGGGGGCGAATACTACGAGCAGTACTTC
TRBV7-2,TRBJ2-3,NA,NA,CASSLGHRGTDTQYF,TGTGCCAGCAGCTTAGGGCACCGTGGCACAGATACGCAGTATTTT
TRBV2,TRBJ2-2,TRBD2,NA,CASSPRTSGTTGELFF,TGTGCCAGCAGTCCCCGGACTAGCGGGACCACCGGGGAGCTGTTTTTT
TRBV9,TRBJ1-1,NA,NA,CASSVDPGAEAFF,TGTGCCAGCAGCGTAGATCCGGGGGCTGAAGCTTTCTTT
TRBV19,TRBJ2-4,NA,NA,CASRWEENIQYF,TGTGCCAGTAGATGGGAAGAAAACATTCAGTACTTC
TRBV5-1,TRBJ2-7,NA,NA,CASSVPESYEQYF,TGCGCCAGCAGTGTTCCGGAGTCCTACGAGCAGTACTTC
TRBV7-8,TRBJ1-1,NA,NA,CASSREGFTEAFF,TGTGCCAGCAGCCGTGAGGGTTTCACTGAAGCTTTCTTT
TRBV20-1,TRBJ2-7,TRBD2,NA,CSARGGGEQYF,TGCAGTGCTAGGGGGGGAGGGGAGCAGTACTTC
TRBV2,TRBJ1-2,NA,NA,CASSPTRGGSGYTF,TGTGCCAGCAGCCCGACAAGAGGAGGCTCCGGCTACACCTTC
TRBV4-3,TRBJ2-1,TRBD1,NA,CASSQARTGDNEQFF,TGCGCCAGCAGCCAAGCCCGTACAGGGGACAATGAGCAGTTCTTC
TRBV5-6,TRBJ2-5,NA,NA,CASSPVSRPGTQYF,TGTGCCAGCAGCCCCGTCTCTCGACCTGGGACCCAGTACTTC
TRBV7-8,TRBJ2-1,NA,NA,CASSRLRDPYNEQFF,TGTGCCAGCAGCAGGCTCCGGGACCCTTACAATGAGCAGTTCTTC
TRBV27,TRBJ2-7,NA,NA,CASGDSLLPYEQYF,TGTGCCAGCGGGGACTCCCTACTTCCCTACGAGCAGTACTTC
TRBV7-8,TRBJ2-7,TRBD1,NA,CASSLGDSSYEQYF,TGTGCCAGCAGCTTAGGGGACAGCTCCTACGAGCAGTACTTC
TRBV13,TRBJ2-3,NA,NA,CASSSLTGSSSTDTQYF,TGTGCCAGCAGCTCCTTAACGGGCAGCTCTAGCACAGATACGCAGTATTTT
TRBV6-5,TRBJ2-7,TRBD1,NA,CASSYSGDSYEQYF,TGTGCCAGCAGTTACTCGGGGGACAGCTACGAGCAGTACTTC
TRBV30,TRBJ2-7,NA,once,CAWTHPQGLPYEQYF,TGTGCCTGGACCCACCCCCAGGGGTTGCCCTACGAGCAGTACTTC
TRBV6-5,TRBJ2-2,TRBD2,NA,CASRLGGDTGELFF,TGTGCCAGCAGGCTGGGGGGGGACACCGGGGAGCTGTTTTTT
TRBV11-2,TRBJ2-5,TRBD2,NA,CASRGEREGLGTQYF,TGTGCCAGCCGTGGTGAGCGGGAGGGCTTGGGGACCCAGTACTTC
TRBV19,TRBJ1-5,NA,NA,CASNRFSNQPQHF,TGTGCCAGTAACAGATTCAGCAATCAGCCCCAGCATTTT